The 30 T cell receptor beta chains given below trace back to one sample, sequenced in a study of OX40 agonist ivuxolimab in advanced cancers. The method was immunoSEQ multiplex PCR; TCRdb's version includes in-frame clones alone and lacks a portion of them. The table has 71,000 or so clones, more than 85% seen once. Sample: CD4+ or CD8+ T cells sorted from blood, taken in a trial of the OX40 agonist ivuxolimab. All receptors come from an adult with an advanced solid tumor such as melanoma, head and neck, liver or kidney cancer.

This clone was recorded once. V is TRBV28 and J is TRBJ1-2; D not certain. CDR1 and CDR2 from the germline V gene are MDHEN and SYDVKM. CDR3 length: 10 residues. V was pared by 5 bases and J by 4 bases, with 2 bases between. Here the CDR3 DNA reads TGTGCCAGCAGTCGCTATGGCTACACCTTC. It specifies CASSRYGYTF.

The gene calls are TRBV19 and TRBJ1-6, with D uncertain. CDR1 LNHDA and CDR2 SQIVND come from the germline V gene (reference sequence). The CDR3 is made up of 17 amino acids. Trimming cost V 2 bases and J 0 bases, with 11 bases left between them. CDR3 sequence (DNA): TGTGCCAGTAGTATACCACGGACGAGCTCCTATAATTCACCCCTCCACTTT. This gives the protein CASSIPRTSSYNSPLHF.

Remarks on this clone: This CDR3 is also generated by other DNA sequences in the sample. V usage is TRBV18 and J usage is TRBJ2-5, with D uncertain. Germline CDR1 and CDR2: KGHSH and LQKENI. CDR3 length: 11 amino acids. Trimming left V 6 bases short and J 1 base short, with 3 bases between. This CDR3 is CASSPQETQYF. The CDR3 DNA sequence: TGTGCCAGCTCTCCCCAAGAGACCCAGTACTTC.

This chain connects TRBV18 to TRBJ2-4; D call uncertain. The V gene lost 0 bases and the J gene lost 0 bases, with 12 bases spanning the gap. Germline CDR1 reads KGHSH; CDR2 reads LQKENI. The CDR3 contains 17 residues. The CDR3 sequence: CASSPPPVLVAKNIQYF. The CDR3 nucleotides read TGTGCCAGCTCACCACCCCCGGTCCTCGTAGCCAAAAACATTCAGTACTTC.

The V and J genes are TRBV28 and TRBJ2-1; TRBD2 matches at 9 bases. The CDR3 runs 15 residues. The V and J ends lost 8 bases and 7 bases, in that order; junction bases with no gene match: 12. Germline CDR1 MDHEN, CDR2 SYDVKM. The CDR3 coding sequence is TGTGCCAGCGGAGTAGCGGGAGAGTTTTGGAATGAGCAGTTCTTC. Translated, it gives CASGVAGEFWNEQFF. Drawing the rest from reference TRBV28 and TRBJ2-1, the complete variable domain is DVKVTQSSRYLVKRTGEKVFLECVQDMDHENMFWYRQDPGLGLRLIYFSYDVKMKEKGDIPEGYSVSREKKERFSLILESASTNQTSMYLCASGVAGEFWNEQFFGPGTRLTVL.

The chain couples TRBV28 to TRBJ1-2; D is unresolved. The CDR3 has 14 amino acids. Germline CDR1 reads MDHEN; CDR2 reads SYDVKM. With 2 bases removed from V and 4 bases from J, the gap between germline ends came to 11 bases. The CDR3 DNA sequence: TGTGCCAGCAGTTTAAGGCCAGCTACCTATGGCTACACCTTC. This sequence encodes CASSLRPATYGYTF.

This clone has just one count. The genes are TRBV18 and TRBJ2-3, with D hard to call. Per the germline V gene, CDR1 is KGHSH and CDR2 is LQKENI. Trimming removed 5 bases from V and 0 bases from J, with 12 bases in between. CDR3 length equals 15 residues. The CDR3: CASSSSVASTDTQYF. The CDR3 DNA follows: TGTGCCAGCTCATCGAGCGTAGCTAGCACAGATACGCAGTATTTT.

The chain is built from TRBV7-6 and TRBJ2-5; D remains ambiguous. Germline V CDR1 and CDR2: SGHVS, FNYEAQ. CDR3 length: 14 residues. With 2 bases removed from V and 2 bases from J, the gap between germline ends came to 9 bases. Here the CDR3 DNA reads TGTGCCAGCAGCTTAATTGCAGTACAAGAGACCCAGTACTTC. Protein sequence: CASSLIAVQETQYF. The full variable domain, with the rest looked up from reference TRBV7-6 and TRBJ2-5, is GAGVSQSPRYKVTKRGQDVALRCDPISGHVSLYWYRQALGQGPEFLTYFNYEAQQDKSGLPNDRFSAERPEGSISTLTIQRTEQRDSAMYRCASSLIAVQETQYFGPGTRLLVL.

This chain links TRBV6-5 with TRBJ1-3, with D hard to call. The CDR3 is made up of 14 amino acids. Trimming pared 7 bases from V and 0 bases from J, leaving 10 bases between. The germline CDR1 and CDR2 sequences are MNHEY and SVGAGI. The CDR3 coding sequence is TGTGCCAGCATCCAGACCTACTCTGGAAACACCATATATTTT. Protein product: CASIQTYSGNTIYF.

The V call is TRBV6-5, the J call TRBJ2-2; D is ambiguous. The CDR3 length is 14 residues. Trimming stripped 3 bases from V and 2 bases from J, with 7 bases between. CDR1 and CDR2 from the germline V gene are MNHEY and SVGAGI. The CDR3 coding sequence is TGTGCCAGCAGTTATAGTCTAAACACCGGGGAGCTGTTTTTT. It is translated as CASSYSLNTGELFF.

The chain is built from TRBV4-1 and TRBJ1-4; TRBD1 matches at 7 bases. The CDR3 has 14 amino acids. Germline V gene lookup returns CDR1 MGHRA and CDR2 YSYEKL. After removal of 2 bases from V and 8 bases from J, the junction contained 5 bases not matched to a gene. CDR3 amino acids: CASSQSGGPEKLFF. CDR3 in DNA: TGCGCCAGCAGCCAATCAGGGGGGCCGGAAAAACTGTTTTTT.

The rearrangement joins TRBV27 to TRBJ1-2; 10 nucleotides align to TRBD1. The CDR3 loop spans 14 amino acids. The V and J ends lost 4 bases and 7 bases, in that order; junction bases with no gene match: 6. Germline CDR1 is MNHEY and CDR2 is SMNVEV (reference sequence). The CDR3 nucleotides are TGTGCCAGCAGTTATGACAGGGGGCTGGGTGGCTACACCTTC. It specifies CASSYDRGLGGYTF.

The rearrangement joins TRBV7-3 to TRBJ2-7, with 10 bases that match TRBD2. J lost 6 bases, V lost 8 bases, and 7 bases had no gene match. Germline assignment: CDR1 SGHTA and CDR2 FQGTGA. This CDR3 region has 13 residues. CDR3 in amino acids: CASQGSGRSEQYF. As DNA, the CDR3 is TGTGCCAGCCAGGGTAGCGGGAGGTCCGAGCAGTACTTC.

The genes are TRBV7-2 and TRBJ2-5; TRBD1 might be the D (5 bases). Germline V gene sequence: CDR1 SGHTA, CDR2 FQGNSA. Trimming shortened V by 5 bases and J by 3 bases, and 13 bases separated the two germline ends. The CDR3 runs 14 residues. This CDR3 reads CASSPQGGKETQYF. The CDR3 nucleotides read TGTGCCAGCAGCCCGCAGGGTGGCAAAGAGACCCAGTACTTC.

The chain joins TRBV5-4 to TRBJ1-2, with D perhaps TRBD1 (6 bases). Germline CDR1 SGHNT, CDR2 YYREEE (reference sequence). V was shortened by 3 bases and J by 7 bases, with 16 bases between the two germline ends. CDR3 size: 14 residues. The CDR3 DNA is TGTGCCAGCAGCTATGACCTGGAGGGGGGTGGCTACACCTTC. This codes for CASSYDLEGGGYTF.

In this sample, this clone turned up a few times. The chain combines TRBV7-2 with TRBJ2-5, with D uncertain. This CDR3 comprises 13 residues. Trimming cost V 4 bases and J 5 bases, with 11 bases left between them. Germline V lookup: CDR1 SGHTA, CDR2 FQGNSA. The CDR3 DNA is TGTGCCAGCAGCTCCAATCCGAGTGAGACCCAGTACTTC. It codes for CASSSNPSETQYF.

This clone appeared once. The genes are TRBV5-1 and TRBJ2-1; TRBD2 matches at 11 bases. This CDR3 is 19 amino acids long. CDR1 SGHRS and CDR2 YFSETQ come from the germline V gene. Unmatched junction bases numbered 17, after V lost 0 bases and J lost 9 bases. The CDR3 DNA follows: TGCGCCAGCAGCTTGGGTATTAGCGGGAGGGCCGGAAAGCAGGGTGAGCAGTTCTTC. This gives the protein CASSLGISGRAGKQGEQFF.

The chain links TRBV5-4 to TRBJ2-5; 7 bases match TRBD2. Germline CDR1 reads SGHNT; CDR2 reads YYREEE (reference sequence). The V segment lost 4 bases and the J segment 3 bases; nucleotides outside the gene matches: 3. The CDR3 is 13 amino acids. The CDR3 protein is CASSHTSEETQYF. In DNA form, the CDR3 reads TGTGCCAGCAGCCACACTAGCGAAGAGACCCAGTACTTC. The whole variable domain, remainder taken from reference TRBV5-4 and TRBJ2-5, is ETGVTQSPTHLIKTRGQQVTLRCSSQSGHNTVSWYQQALGQGPQFIFQYYREEENGRGNFPPRFSGLQFPNYSSELNVNALELDDSALYLCASSHTSEETQYFGPGTRLLVL.

This clone was detected once. The rearrangement links TRBV6-5 to TRBJ1-2, with a weak D call TRBD1 (6 bases). This CDR3 is 15 amino acids long. The V end lost 7 bases, the J end lost 4 bases, and 19 bases lay between the germline ends. Germline CDR1 reads MNHEY; CDR2 reads SVGAGI. Here the CDR3 reads CASNILTGRGYGYTF. DNA of the CDR3: TGTGCCAGCAACATACTTACAGGGAGGGGCTATGGCTACACCTTC.

The V gene is TRBV19, the J gene TRBJ2-3; either TRBD1 or TRBD2 may fit D (6 bases each). This CDR3 is 13 amino acids long. The germline V gene has CDR1 LNHDA and CDR2 SQIVND (reference sequence). V lost 5 bases and J lost 3, with 9 bases in between. The CDR3, as DNA: TGTGCCAGTAGTTTAGGGGGGACAGATACGCAGTATTTT. It codes for CASSLGGTDTQYF. The full variable domain, its missing parts supplied by reference TRBV19 and TRBJ2-3, is DGGITQSPKYLFRKEGQNVTLSCEQNLNHDAMYWYRQDPGQGLRLIYYSQIVNDFQKGDIAEGYSVSREKKESFPLTVTSAQKNPTAFYLCASSLGGTDTQYFGPGTRLTVL.

The CDR3 bases are TGCAGCGCCGGGGGACAGGGGAACACTGAAGCTTTCTTT. This translates into CSAGGQGNTEAFF. V usage is TRBV29-1 and J usage is TRBJ1-1; 9 bases map to TRBD1. The ends lost 7 bases at V and 1 base at J; junction bases unmatched: 4. The CDR3 extends over 13 amino acids. Germline CDR1 is SQVTM and CDR2 is ANQGSEA.

The chain recombines TRBV7-8 with TRBJ2-1; D unresolved. Deletions cut 3 bases from V and 8 bases from J, with 8 bases between. The germline V gene encodes CDR1 SGHVS and CDR2 FQNEAQ. The CDR3 sequence is 12 residues long. CDR3 residues: CASSFFQDEQFF. CDR3 DNA: TGTGCCAGCAGCTTTTTTCAAGATGAGCAGTTCTTC.

This chain joins TRBV5-1 and TRBJ2-7, with D possibly matching TRBD2 (5 bases). Deletions cut 0 bases from V and 6 bases from J, with 10 bases between. The germline gives CDR1 SGHRS, CDR2 YFSETQ. This CDR3 region has 13 residues. DNA of the CDR3: TGCGCCAGCAGCTTGGGAGGGCCGGTCGAGCAGTACTTC. Protein sequence: CASSLGGPVEQYF.

In this sample, this clone turned up a few times. The CDR3 DNA reads as TGTGCCAGCAGTTGGTTCGGGGGCTATGGCTACACCTTC. It translates to CASSWFGGYGYTF. V and J are TRBV6-5 and TRBJ1-2; D may be TRBD1 (5 bases). V shed 4 bases and J shed 4 bases, with 10 bases lying between them. The CDR3 has 13 amino acids. Germline V lookup: CDR1 MNHEY, CDR2 SVGAGI.

This sequence joins TRBV6-1 and TRBJ2-2; 11 bases are shared with TRBD2. V shed 8 bases and J 3 bases; nucleotides not matched to a gene: 5. Germline-derived CDR1 and CDR2 are MNHNS and SASEGT. The CDR3 covers 15 residues. The CDR3 loop reads CASRPGLADTGELFF. Written as DNA, the CDR3 is TGTGCCAGCCGCCCGGGACTAGCGGACACCGGGGAGCTGTTTTTT.

The gene calls are TRBV5-1 and TRBJ2-1, with 7 bases aligning to TRBD2. J gave up 6 bases and V 4 bases, and 7 bases lay outside the gene matches. The germline gives CDR1 SGHRS, CDR2 YFSETQ. The CDR3 has 14 amino acids. The CDR3 bases are TGCGCCAGCAGCAAGGGAGGGTCGGGCAATGAGCAGTTCTTC. This sequence encodes CASSKGGSGNEQFF.

The gene calls are TRBV4-2 and TRBJ1-3; D not resolved. CDR3 length: 14 residues. The V gene lost 1 base and the J gene lost 0 bases, with 4 bases spanning the gap. Germline V CDR1 and CDR2: LGHNA, YNFKEQ. CDR3 DNA: TGTGCCAGCAGCCAAGCCAACTCTGGAAACACCATATATTTT. Amino acids: CASSQANSGNTIYF.

The chain recombines TRBV7-6 with TRBJ1-3; no definite D call. Looked up from germline, CDR1 is SGHVS and CDR2 is FNYEAQ. The V and J ends lost 1 base and 7 bases respectively, with 8 bases between them. This CDR3 is built from 13 residues. The CDR3 spells CASSLEGGNTIYF. The CDR3 region has the DNA TGTGCCAGCAGCTTAGAAGGTGGGAACACCATATATTTT.

The V gene is TRBV6-7, the J gene TRBJ1-5; D is ambiguous. TRBV6-7 is classed as an ORF, of uncertain function. This CDR3 is 15 amino acids long. The V end lost 0 bases, the J end lost 3 bases, and 9 bases lay between the germline ends. The CDR3 spells CASSYSKAANQPQHF. CDR3 DNA sequence: TGTGCCAGCAGTTACTCGAAAGCGGCCAATCAGCCCCAGCATTTT.

This clone was counted a single time. This chain joins TRBV30 and TRBJ2-3; D is undetermined. Trimming removed 2 bases at V and 8 bases at J, with 11 bases between. Per the germline V gene, CDR1 is GTSNPN and CDR2 is SVGIG (reference sequence). This CDR3 is 12 amino acids long. The CDR3 protein is CAWSTLDSTQYF. CDR3 nucleotide sequence: TGTGCCTGGAGTACTTTGGATAGTACGCAGTATTTT.